Below are 11 T cell receptor beta chains sequenced from a single sample in a study of control samples from healthy donors and cancer patients. This table comes from immunoSEQ multiplex PCR, and its TCRdb copy is limited to in-frame clones, with some not included. This sample has about 70,000 clones, with about 94% found just once. The sample was blood. All receptors come from a woman younger than 45 in good health.

The CDR3 loop is CSVRLAGFTGELFF. CDR3 in DNA: TGCAGCGTAAGACTAGCGGGTTTCACCGGGGAGCTGTTTTTT. This chain uses TRBV29-1 with TRBJ2-2, with 10 bases aligning to TRBD2. CDR1 SQVTM and CDR2 ANQGSEA come from the germline V gene. The length of the CDR3 is 14 residues. V shed 6 bases, J shed 4 bases, and the junction held 5 bases outside the gene matches.

The chain combines TRBV28 with TRBJ2-7, with D tentatively TRBD1 (5 bases). Germline CDR1 is MDHEN and CDR2 is SYDVKM. The CDR3 is made up of 13 amino acids. The V and J ends lost 4 bases and 6 bases respectively, with 13 bases between them. CDR3 sequence reads: CASSSNSGFEQYF. The CDR3 coding sequence is TGTGCCAGCAGTTCGAACTCAGGGTTCGAGCAGTACTTC.

The rearrangement uses TRBV5-1 and TRBJ1-5; perhaps TRBD1 as D (6 bases). V lost 7 bases to trimming and J lost 11 bases, with 31 bases between them. Germline values: CDR1 SGHRS, CDR2 YFSETQ. The CDR3 has 17 amino acids. This CDR3 is CASLYRDKLGGIMAQHF. The CDR3 region has the DNA TGCGCCAGCCTCTACCGGGACAAGCTCGGGGGCATCATGGCCCAGCATTTT.

V is TRBV6-1 and J is TRBJ1-5; 8 bases map to TRBD1. The germline gives CDR1 MNHNS, CDR2 SASEGT. CDR3 length: 21 amino acids. J gave up 0 bases and V 2 bases, and 18 bases lay outside the gene matches. DNA of the CDR3: TGTGCCAGCAGTGAAAGTTTACGGGACAGGCCCTCCTTTAATAGCAATCAGCCCCAGCATTTT. It encodes CASSESLRDRPSFNSNQPQHF.

The CDR3 coding sequence is TGTGCCAGCAGAAAACAGCCGTCCAGCTCCTACGAGCAGTACGTC. It specifies CASRKQPSSSYEQYV. The V and J genes are TRBV6-5 and TRBJ2-7; D is ambiguous. Trimming pared 6 bases from V and 0 bases from J, leaving 15 bases between. The CDR3 has 15 residues. The V gene's germline CDR1 is MNHEY and CDR2 SVGAGI.

The V and J genes are TRBV9 and TRBJ2-1, with TRBD2 matching 7 bases. The J segment lost 2 bases and the V segment lost 4 bases, leaving 9 bases of the junction unmatched. CDR3 length equals 16 residues. In germline, CDR1 is SGDLS, CDR2 YYNGEE. DNA for the CDR3: TGTGCCAGCAGCACACTTGGGGGAGGGACCTACAATGAGCAGTTCTTC. Its protein product is CASSTLGGGTYNEQFF. Complete variable domain (other parts from reference TRBV9 and TRBJ2-1): DSGVTQTPKHLITATGQRVTLRCSPRSGDLSVYWYQQSLDQGLQFLIQYYNGEERAKGNILERFSAQQFPDLHSELNLSSLELGDSALYFCASSTLGGGTYNEQFFGPGTRLTVL.

The chain joins TRBV11-1 to TRBJ1-1, with 7 bases identical to TRBD1. Germline V gene data show CDR1 as SGHAT and CDR2 as FQDESV (reference sequence). The trim removed 5 bases at V and 2 bases at J, leaving 5 bases unmatched. The CDR3 sequence is 14 residues long. CDR3 nucleotide sequence: TGTGCCAGCAGCCAAGGACAGGAAAACACTGAAGCTTTCTTT. Amino acids: CASSQGQENTEAFF.

The chain employs TRBV11-2 and TRBJ2-5, with D hard to call. Trimming cost V 4 bases and J 0 bases, with 18 bases left between them. In germline, CDR1 is SGHAT, CDR2 FQNNGV. The CDR3 has 17 amino acids. CDR3 DNA sequence: TGTGCCAGCAGCTCGTTCCCCGAGGCAGCTCACCAAGAGACCCAGTACTTC. Protein sequence: CASSSFPEAAHQETQYF.

The J gene is TRBJ2-1, the V gene TRBV10-3, with D uncertain. V was shortened by 7 bases and J by 8 bases, with 21 bases between the two germline ends. This CDR3 has 15 residues. The germline CDR1 and CDR2 sequences are ENHRY and SYGVKD. The CDR3, as DNA: TGTGCCATCAACGAAGACTTAGGGTCCTTCGATGAGCAGTTCTTC. Translated: CAINEDLGSFDEQFF.

The V and J genes are TRBV7-9 and TRBJ2-1; 8 bases align to TRBD2. The V gene end was trimmed by 5 bases and the J gene end by 7 bases; junction bases not matched to a gene: 7. This CDR3 region has 14 residues. The V gene's germline CDR1 is SEHNR and CDR2 FQNEAQ (reference sequence). CDR3 loop: CASSPGGKVNEQFF. In nucleotides, the CDR3 is TGTGCCAGCAGCCCGGGGGGGAAGGTGAATGAGCAGTTCTTC.

This clone was detected once. The CDR3 spells CASSKFPGTSSNEQFF. The DNA of the CDR3 is TGTGCCAGCAGCAAATTCCCCGGGACTAGCTCGAATGAGCAGTTCTTC. The chain links TRBV7-8 to TRBJ2-1, with 9 bases identical to TRBD2. Germline V gives CDR1 SGHVS, CDR2 FQNEAQ. The CDR3 has 16 amino acids. V shed 5 bases and J 7 bases; nucleotides not matched to a gene: 12.